This T cell receptor (beta chain) is drawn from a study of radiotherapy plus CTLA-4 blockade in lung cancer. Study-level information: Objective responses were observed in approximately 17% of patients, and disease control was achieved by 30% to 40%. Findings of the study overall: The study found tumor-derived TCR clones expanded in blood after radiotherapy plus ipilimumab. How blood T cell clones changed early, along with interferon-beta, reportedly forecast response best.

This table comes from immunoSEQ multiplex PCR, and its TCRdb copy is limited to in-frame clones, with some not included. This sample has around 90,000 clones, with roughly four fifths found just once. Alongside CTLA-4 blockade with ipilimumab, patients with chemo-refractory metastatic non-small-cell lung cancer received focal radiation. As for this clone: No antigen is known for it.

Per the germline V gene, CDR1 is SGHDT and CDR2 is YYEEEE. The J segment lost 9 bases and the V segment lost 4 bases, leaving 11 bases of the junction unmatched. The CDR3 contains 16 residues. The sample here was peripheral blood, taken from a patient treated with radiotherapy plus ipilimumab. This chain joins TRBV5-6 and TRBJ2-2; the match to TRBD2 covers 11 bases. This receptor was obtained from a human donor with non-small cell lung cancer that progressed on radiotherapy plus ipilimumab. The CDR3 coding sequence is TGTGCCAGCAGCCTCGGGGGTAGCGGGAGGGCGCGGGAGCTGTTTTTT. This encodes CASSLGGSGRARELFF.